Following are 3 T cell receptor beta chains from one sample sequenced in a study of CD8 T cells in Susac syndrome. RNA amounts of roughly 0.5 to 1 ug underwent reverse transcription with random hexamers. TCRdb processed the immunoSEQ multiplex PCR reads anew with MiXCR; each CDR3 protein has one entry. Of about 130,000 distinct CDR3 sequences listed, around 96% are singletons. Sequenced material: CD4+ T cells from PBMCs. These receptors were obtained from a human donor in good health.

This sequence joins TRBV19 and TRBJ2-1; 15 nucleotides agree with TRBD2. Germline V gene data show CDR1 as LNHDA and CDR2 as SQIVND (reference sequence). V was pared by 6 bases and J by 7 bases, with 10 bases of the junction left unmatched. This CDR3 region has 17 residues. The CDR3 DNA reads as TGTGCCAGTAGGCTGATAGCCGGGACTAGCGGGAGGAATGAGCAGTTCTTC. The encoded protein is CASRLIAGTSGRNEQFF.

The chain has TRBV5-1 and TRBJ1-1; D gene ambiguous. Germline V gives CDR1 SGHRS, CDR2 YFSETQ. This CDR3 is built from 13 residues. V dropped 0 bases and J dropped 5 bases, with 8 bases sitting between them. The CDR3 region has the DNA TGCGCCAGCAGCTTGGAGGTAGCGACTGAAGCTTTCTTT. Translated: CASSLEVATEAFF.

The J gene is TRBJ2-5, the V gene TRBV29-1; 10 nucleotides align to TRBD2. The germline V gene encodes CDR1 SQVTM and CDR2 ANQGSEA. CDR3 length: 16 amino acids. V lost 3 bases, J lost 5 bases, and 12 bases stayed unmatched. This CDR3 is CSVEGLAPRRGETQYF. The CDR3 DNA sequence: TGCAGCGTTGAGGGACTAGCGCCCCGCCGAGGGGAGACCCAGTACTTC. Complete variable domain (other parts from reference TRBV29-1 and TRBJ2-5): SAVISQKPSRDICQRGTSLTIQCQVDSQVTMMFWYRQQPGQSLTLIATANQGSEATYESGFVIDKFPISRPNLTFSTLTVSNMSPEDSSIYLCSVEGLAPRRGETQYFGPGTRLLVL.